The T cell receptor (beta chain) described here comes from a study of blood T cell repertoires in COVID-19. Looking at the study overall: Samples taken during acute and convalescent COVID-19 were collected in the United States, Italy and Spain. T cells, B-cell-depleted T cells, or PBMCs provided the cDNA or gDNA that served as material.

The ends lost 2 bases at V and 3 bases at J; junction bases unmatched: 10. The CDR3 is 16 amino acids. The V gene's germline CDR1 is GTSNPN and CDR2 SVGIG (reference sequence). Assay used: immunoSEQ multiplex PCR; TCRdb lists only in-frame clones, some missing. The sample includes 200,000 to 250,000 clones, 75% to 90% of them seen just once. Sequenced: peripheral blood. The TCR was taken from a woman aged 65 to 85 with COVID-19, enrolled during active disease. This chain uses TRBV30 with TRBJ1-5; 7 bases map to TRBD1. The CDR3 nucleotides are TGTGCCTGGAGTTTGGGTGGGACAGTGAACAATCAGCCCCAGCATTTT. This translates into CAWSLGGTVNNQPQHF.